Listed here are 11 T cell receptor beta chains from one sample, sequenced in a study of shared clonotypes between healthy human individuals. Assay: immunoSEQ multiplex PCR; the TCRdb copy retains only in-frame clones and omits some. Found here are over a million clones, over 95% of them singletons; the top ten hold roughly 1.1%. Sequenced input: naive CD4+ T cells sorted from blood. As for subset: CD45RA+ positively selected. All receptors derive from a man aged 25-45 years in good health.

The J gene is TRBJ1-5, the V gene TRBV5-1; D uncertain. This CDR3 comprises 17 residues. Trimming left V 10 bases short and J 0 bases short, with 23 bases between. Germline V gives CDR1 SGHRS, CDR2 YFSETQ. The CDR3: CAAYPPLWDYSNQPQHF. In DNA form, the CDR3 reads TGCGCCGCTTACCCGCCCCTATGGGATTATAGCAATCAGCCCCAGCATTTT.

The CDR3 DNA reads TGTGCCAGTCCGGGGAGGGGGGAGAGGTTGAACACTGAAGCTTTCTTT. It codes for CASPGRGERLNTEAFF. V gene TRBV28 combines with J gene TRBJ1-1, with a tentative D call TRBD1 (6 bases). The germline V gene has CDR1 MDHEN and CDR2 SYDVKM. V was clipped by 9 bases and J by 0 bases, with 20 bases between them. This CDR3 has 16 amino acids.

The chain combines TRBV18 with TRBJ1-5, with a weak D call TRBD1 (6 bases). The V and J ends lost 4 bases and 7 bases respectively, with 8 bases between them. The CDR3 length is 12 residues. Germline V lookup: CDR1 KGHSH, CDR2 LQKENI. The CDR3 region has the DNA TGTGCCAGCTCACGCGGGGGCCAGCCCCAGCATTTT. It is translated as CASSRGGQPQHF.

The chain uses TRBV10-1 and TRBJ2-5; D not certain. Germline CDR1 and CDR2: WNHNN and SYGVQD (reference sequence). V was cut by 5 bases and J by 0 bases, with 10 bases left in between. The CDR3 sequence is 14 residues long. The CDR3 region has the DNA TGCGCCAGCAGTTCCCCGACGGACCAAGAGACCCAGTACTTC. Translation gives CASSSPTDQETQYF.

V usage is TRBV14 and J usage is TRBJ2-1; 14 bases map to TRBD2. V lost 4 bases, J lost 8 bases, and 10 bases stayed unmatched. Germline assignment: CDR1 SGHDN and CDR2 FVKESK. This CDR3 has 17 amino acids. The CDR3 protein is CASSPRLPTSGRDEQFF. The CDR3, as DNA: TGTGCCAGCAGCCCCCGTCTCCCGACTAGCGGGAGGGATGAGCAGTTCTTC. The full variable domain, with the rest looked up from reference TRBV14 and TRBJ2-1, is EAGVTQFPSHSVIEKGQTVTLRCDPISGHDNLYWYRRVMGKEIKFLLHFVKESKQDESGMPNNRFLAERTGGTYSTLKVQPAELEDSGVYFCASSPRLPTSGRDEQFFGPGTRLTVL.

V is TRBV18 and J is TRBJ2-4; the D gene is possibly TRBD1 (6 bases). The CDR3 consists of 16 residues. Trimming cost V 4 bases and J 8 bases, with 21 bases left between them. Germline V gene data show CDR1 as KGHSH and CDR2 as LQKENI. The DNA of the CDR3 is TGTGCCAGCTCACTGATCCACCCCACAGGGACGGACATTCAGTACTTC. Amino acids: CASSLIHPTGTDIQYF.

This chain uses TRBV5-1 with TRBJ2-7; TRBD1 matches 8 bases. After removal of 6 bases from V and 5 bases from J, the junction contained 7 bases not matched to a gene. Germline CDR1 is SGHRS and CDR2 is YFSETQ. The CDR3 sequence is 13 residues long. The CDR3 DNA is TGCGCCAGCAACAGACAGGGGACGCACGAGCAGTACTTC. Its protein is CASNRQGTHEQYF.

V gene TRBV7-2 combines with J gene TRBJ2-7; 9 positions match TRBD2. With V trimmed by 2 bases and J by 4 bases, 6 bases remained unmatched. CDR3 size: 15 residues. Germline CDR1 is SGHTA and CDR2 is FQGNSA. The CDR3 nucleotides are TGTGCCAGCAGCTTAAACGCGGGAGGGGGGTACGAGCAGTACTTC. As protein: CASSLNAGGGYEQYF.

The chain links TRBV28 to TRBJ1-2; D is perhaps TRBD1 (6 bases). Germline V gene lookup returns CDR1 MDHEN and CDR2 SYDVKM. V was pared by 6 bases and J by 5 bases, with 13 bases between. CDR3 length: 13 residues. Here the CDR3 reads CASSPATGYGYTF. CDR3 DNA: TGTGCCAGCAGCCCAGCGACAGGTTATGGCTACACCTTC.

This clone has just one count. This sequence joins TRBV27 and TRBJ2-7; D may be TRBD1 (6 bases). The CDR3 spans 15 residues. V lost 0 bases to trimming and J lost 1 base, with 10 bases between them. The V gene's germline CDR1 is MNHEY and CDR2 SMNVEV (reference sequence). In nucleotides, the CDR3 is TGTGCCAGCAGTTTATCCCCCGACAGGTCCTACGAGCAGTACTTC. Translating gives CASSLSPDRSYEQYF.

The rearrangement joins TRBV29-1 to TRBJ2-1, with D possibly matching TRBD2 (6 bases). Trimming took 7 bases from V and 2 from J, leaving 12 bases between them. Germline lookup yields CDR1 SQVTM and CDR2 ANQGSEA. There are 13 residues in the CDR3. DNA of the CDR3: TGCAGCGGAGTGCGGGACCCCTACAATGAGCAGTTCTTC. Protein sequence: CSGVRDPYNEQFF.